The subject of this entry is one TCR beta chain. The record originates from a study of chemoradiotherapy in HPV16-positive cancers. Produced via immunoSEQ multiplex PCR; TCRdb's table is partial and in-frame only. The repertoire has approximately 8,800 clones, 65% to 75% of them found once; the top ten carry around 10%. The trim removed 4 bases at V and 7 bases at J, leaving 6 bases unmatched. Germline V gene sequence: CDR1 MNHNS, CDR2 SASEGT. The CDR3 is 15 residues long. The chain uses TRBV6-1 and TRBJ1-6; 8 bases map to TRBD1. This clonotype originated in a human donor with HPV-associated anogenital cancer. This specimen consisted of tumor tissue, obtained from a patient who underwent chemoradiotherapy. In DNA form, the CDR3 reads TGTGCCAGCAGTGTCCGGACAGGGTCGAATTCACCCCTCCACTTT. It encodes CASSVRTGSNSPLHF.